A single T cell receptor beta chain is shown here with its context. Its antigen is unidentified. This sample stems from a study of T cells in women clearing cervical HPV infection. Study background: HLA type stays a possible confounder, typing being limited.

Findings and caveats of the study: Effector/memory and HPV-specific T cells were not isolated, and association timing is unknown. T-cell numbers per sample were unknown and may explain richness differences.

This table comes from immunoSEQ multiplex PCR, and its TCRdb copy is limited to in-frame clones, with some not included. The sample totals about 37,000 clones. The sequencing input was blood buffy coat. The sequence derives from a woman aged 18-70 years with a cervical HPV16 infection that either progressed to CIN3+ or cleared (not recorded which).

The covered CDR3 bases are TGTGCCAGTAGTGGACAGGGCTTGGAGACC. The encoded protein is CASSGQGLET. The complete CDR3 protein is CASSGQGLETQYF. This chain joins TRBV19 and TRBJ2-5, with TRBD1 matching 8 bases. Sequencing ends 3 residues short of the CDR3 end; the germline J gene provides the rest. Germline V gene lookup returns CDR1 LNHDA and CDR2 SQIVND (reference sequence). Trimming removed 5 bases from V and 5 bases from J; junction bases left unmatched: 4. The CDR3 runs 13 residues.